Each of the 25 T cell receptor beta chains below was sequenced from the same sample in a study of blood T cell repertoires in COVID-19. Repertoires were generated with immunoSEQ multiplex PCR, while TCRdb's copy carries only in-frame clones and drops some. The sample holds 80,000 to 95,000 clones, roughly 87% seen once. The sample consisted of peripheral blood. Receptors were obtained from a woman between 45 and 60 years old with active or convalescent COVID-19.

The chain combines TRBV5-1 with TRBJ1-2; TRBD1 might be the D (6 bases). CDR3 size: 12 residues. The germline V and J ends were trimmed by 5 bases and 8 bases, with 13 bases remaining between them. Per germline, CDR1 SGHRS and CDR2 YFSETQ. The chain's CDR3 is CASSQGNWGYTF. The CDR3 nucleotides read TGCGCCAGCAGTCAGGGGAACTGGGGCTACACCTTC.

The CDR3 DNA follows: TGTGCCAGCAGCCAAACTGACATGGATACGCAGTATTTT. Translated, it gives CASSQTDMDTQYF. The V gene is TRBV16, the J gene TRBJ2-3; D gene uncertain. V lost 2 bases and J lost 6, with 9 bases in between. CDR3 length: 13 residues. The germline V gene has CDR1 KGHSY and CDR2 FQNENV. Together with reference TRBV16 and TRBJ2-3, the CDR3 gives the full variable domain: GEEVAQTPKHLVRGEGQKAKLYCAPIKGHSYVFWYQQVLKNEFKFLISFQNENVFDETGMPKERFSAKCLPNSPCSLEIQATKLEDSAVYFCASSQTDMDTQYFGPGTRLTVL.

This chain uses TRBV5-4 with TRBJ1-3, with unresolved D. Germline V gives CDR1 SGHNT, CDR2 YYREEE (reference sequence). This CDR3 spans 16 amino acids. Trimming took off 0 bases at V and 0 bases at J, with 10 bases between the two ends. CDR3 protein: CASSLDSPFSGNTIYF. As DNA, the CDR3 is TGTGCCAGCAGCTTGGACAGTCCGTTCTCTGGAAACACCATATATTTT. Together with reference TRBV5-4 and TRBJ1-3, the CDR3 gives the full variable domain: ETGVTQSPTHLIKTRGQQVTLRCSSQSGHNTVSWYQQALGQGPQFIFQYYREEENGRGNFPPRFSGLQFPNYSSELNVNALELDDSALYLCASSLDSPFSGNTIYFGEGSWLTVV.

The rearrangement joins TRBV30 to TRBJ2-3; 8 positions agree with TRBD1. Germline trimming cut 3 bases from V and 0 bases from J; bases unmatched to any gene: 5. Germline CDR1 reads GTSNPN; CDR2 reads SVGIG (reference sequence). This CDR3 has 15 amino acids. The CDR3 reads CAWSGTGGSTDTQYF. CDR3 nucleotide sequence: TGTGCCTGGAGCGGCACAGGGGGTAGCACAGATACGCAGTATTTT.

J is TRBJ1-2 and V is TRBV15; D ambiguous. The ends were cut back, 2 bases at V and 8 bases at J, with 18 bases in the middle. CDR3 size: 15 residues. The V gene's germline CDR1 is LNHNV and CDR2 YYDKDF (reference sequence). As DNA, the CDR3 is TGTGCCACCAGCAGATCGGCGACAAGGTCGGGAGGCTACACCTTC. As protein: CATSRSATRSGGYTF.

The genes are TRBV27 and TRBJ1-1; no clear D gene. The CDR3 length is 17 residues. Germline lookup yields CDR1 MNHEY and CDR2 SMNVEV (reference sequence). V lost 5 bases and J lost 1, with 20 bases in between. This CDR3 is CASSPEQYQDPNTEAFF. CDR3 nucleotide sequence: TGTGCCAGCAGTCCCGAACAGTACCAGGATCCGAACACTGAAGCTTTCTTT.

V is TRBV19 and J is TRBJ1-2; 9 bases match TRBD1. Germline CDR1 reads LNHDA; CDR2 reads SQIVND (reference sequence). The CDR3 runs to 16 residues. With V trimmed by 6 bases and J by 5 bases, 13 bases remained unmatched. DNA of the CDR3: TGTGCCAGTAGGGGACAGGGTACTTATGGTTTATATGGCTACACCTTC. Its translation: CASRGQGTYGLYGYTF.

This clone was picked up one time. V usage is TRBV12-3 or TRBV12-4 and J usage is TRBJ1-4, with D uncertain. Trimming shortened V by 3 bases and J by 8 bases, and 7 bases separated the two germline ends. The CDR3 totals 12 residues. Here the CDR3 reads CASSFHREKLFF. CDR3 DNA sequence: TGTGCCAGCAGTTTCCACAGAGAAAAACTGTTTTTT.

V and J are TRBV6-2 or TRBV6-3 and TRBJ2-7; D unresolved. This CDR3 spans 13 amino acids. Germline V gives CDR1 MNHEY, CDR2 SVGEGT. The V gene lost 2 bases and the J gene lost 2 bases, with 7 bases spanning the gap. The CDR3: CASSYGQPYEQYF. In nucleotides, the CDR3 is TGTGCCAGCAGTTACGGGCAGCCCTACGAGCAGTACTTC.

V usage is TRBV7-8 and J usage is TRBJ2-1; D is possibly TRBD1 (6 bases). The CDR3 loop spans 14 amino acids. Germline V gene data show CDR1 as SGHVS and CDR2 as FQNEAQ. V was cut by 5 bases and J by 4 bases, with 12 bases left in between. The CDR3 DNA follows: TGTGCCAGCAGCCCAGGGGACCGGTACAATGAGCAGTTCTTC. It specifies CASSPGDRYNEQFF.

The chain carries TRBV6-8 and TRBJ1-3, with TRBD1 matching over 7 bases. V shed 5 bases and J 3 bases; nucleotides not matched to a gene: 13. From germline, CDR1 is MNHGY and CDR2 SAAAGT. The CDR3 consists of 17 residues. CDR3 amino acids: CASSREKKGARGNTIYF. CDR3 in DNA: TGTGCCAGCAGTAGAGAGAAGAAGGGGGCGCGTGGAAACACCATATATTTT.

About this clone: This same CDR3 is encoded by further DNA sequences in the sample. The chain links TRBV9 to TRBJ2-5, with 10 bases fitting TRBD1. CDR1 is SGDLS and CDR2 is YYNGEE in the germline V gene. V was pared by 0 bases and J by 5 bases, with 4 bases of the junction left unmatched. The CDR3 contains 15 residues. CDR3 sequence (DNA): TGTGCCAGCAGCGTAGTCGGACAGGGGGGTGAGACCCAGTACTTC. This encodes CASSVVGQGGETQYF.

The chain has TRBV6-5 and TRBJ1-2, with 11 nucleotides matching TRBD1. Trimming cost V 6 bases and J 5 bases; bases outside gene matches: 5. In germline, CDR1 is MNHEY, CDR2 SVGAGI. This CDR3 spans 14 amino acids. This CDR3 reads CASRRTGGGYGYTF. Here the CDR3 DNA reads TGTGCCAGCAGAAGGACAGGGGGCGGGTATGGCTACACCTTC.

The V call is TRBV20-1, the J call TRBJ2-5, with D unclear. Trimming removed 5 bases from V and 2 bases from J, with 6 bases in between. From germline, CDR1 is DFQATT and CDR2 SNEGSKA (reference sequence). This CDR3 has 11 amino acids. The DNA for the CDR3 is TGCAGTGCTCCCCCTCAAGAGACCCAGTACTTC. Amino acid sequence: CSAPPQETQYF.

The gene calls are TRBV4-3 and TRBJ1-6; D call uncertain. Per germline, CDR1 LGHNA and CDR2 YSLEER. Trimming pared 3 bases from V and 6 bases from J, leaving 12 bases between. This CDR3 has 15 residues. The CDR3 DNA reads as TGCGCCAGCAGCCAGGAGGACGGGATTAATTCACCCCTCCACTTT. Translated: CASSQEDGINSPLHF.

This rearrangement joins TRBV16 to TRBJ2-3; D remains ambiguous. Germline V gives CDR1 KGHSY, CDR2 FQNENV. V lost 4 bases, J lost 5 bases, and 10 bases lay in between. CDR3 size: 13 residues. CDR3 amino acids: CASSRNSGDTQYF. CDR3 DNA sequence: TGTGCCAGCAGCCGAAACTCTGGAGATACGCAGTATTTT.

The chain uses TRBV5-1 and TRBJ2-3; 9 nucleotides line up with TRBD2. The V gene end was trimmed by 0 bases and the J gene end by 3 bases; junction bases not matched to a gene: 8. This CDR3 spans 17 amino acids. CDR1 SGHRS and CDR2 YFSETQ come from the germline V gene. The CDR3 loop reads CASSLDPSGGLTDTQYF. DNA of the CDR3: TGCGCCAGCAGCTTGGATCCCAGCGGGGGGTTAACAGATACGCAGTATTTT.

The J gene is TRBJ1-1, the V gene TRBV6-5; no definite D call. CDR1 MNHEY and CDR2 SVGAGI come from the germline V gene. V dropped 8 bases and J dropped 0 bases, with 16 bases sitting between them. The CDR3 contains 15 residues. CDR3 sequence (DNA): TGTGCCAGCTCCCCGATTGGGCCGATGAACACTGAAGCTTTCTTT. It translates to CASSPIGPMNTEAFF.

The chain is built from TRBV3-1 (or the pseudogene TRBV3-2) and TRBJ1-2, with 9 bases aligning to TRBD1. Germline assignment: CDR1 LGHDT and CDR2 YNNKEL (reference sequence). V trimming: 1 base; J trimming: 8 bases; junction bases outside the gene matches: 8. This CDR3 is 15 amino acids long. The CDR3 DNA reads TGTGCCAGCAGCCAAGGTGGCGGAACAGGGGGCGGCTACACCTTC. Amino acid sequence: CASSQGGGTGGGYTF.

J is TRBJ2-1 and V is TRBV27; TRBD2 aligns across 7 bases. V shed 8 bases, J shed 9 bases, and the junction held 13 bases outside the gene matches. Germline CDR1 reads MNHEY; CDR2 reads SMNVEV (reference sequence). CDR3 length: 14 amino acids. DNA for the CDR3: TGTGCCAGCGGCCGGGTAGCGTGGGGGGGTGAGCAGTTCTTC. As protein: CASGRVAWGGEQFF.

This rearrangement joins TRBV19 to TRBJ2-3; 7 bases align to TRBD1. From germline, CDR1 is LNHDA and CDR2 SQIVND (reference sequence). CDR3 length: 14 residues. V shed 6 bases and J 1 base; nucleotides not matched to a gene: 4. CDR3 sequence: CASSGQGGTDTQYF. The CDR3 nucleotides read TGTGCCAGTAGCGGGCAGGGGGGCACAGATACGCAGTATTTT. Variable domain in full (rest from reference TRBV19 and TRBJ2-3): DGGITQSPKYLFRKEGQNVTLSCEQNLNHDAMYWYRQDPGQGLRLIYYSQIVNDFQKGDIAEGYSVSREKKESFPLTVTSAQKNPTAFYLCASSGQGGTDTQYFGPGTRLTVL.

This clone showed up many times. The chain carries TRBV27 and TRBJ2-7, with 12 bases fitting TRBD1. The CDR3 has 14 amino acids. Per the germline V gene, CDR1 is MNHEY and CDR2 is SMNVEV (reference sequence). Trimming at V came to 5 bases and at J to 6 bases, leaving 5 bases not matched to a gene. The CDR3 protein is CASSPRDRGPEQYF. The CDR3 nucleotides are TGTGCCAGCAGTCCCCGGGACAGGGGGCCCGAGCAGTACTTC.

This chain uses TRBV6-2 or TRBV6-3 with TRBJ2-7, with 8 bases identical to TRBD1. J was trimmed by 5 bases and V by 2 bases; bases with no gene match: 8. CDR1 and CDR2 (germline): MNHEY, SVGEGT. The CDR3 runs 15 residues. The CDR3 nucleotides read TGTGCCAGCAGTTACCTGCGGACAGGGACAGACGAGCAGTACTTC. The encoded protein is CASSYLRTGTDEQYF.

The J gene is TRBJ2-5, the V gene TRBV7-8, with a tentative D call TRBD1 (5 bases). This CDR3 is 15 amino acids long. CDR1 is SGHVS and CDR2 is FQNEAQ in the germline V gene. V shed 7 bases and J shed 5 bases, with 20 bases lying between them. The CDR3 DNA is TGTGCCAGCAACATGGTGGGGCATCAAGGCGAGACCCAGTACTTC. Amino acid sequence: CASNMVGHQGETQYF.

The chain links TRBV5-6 to TRBJ2-7; 8 nucleotides align to TRBD1. V shed 3 bases and J 0 bases; nucleotides not matched to a gene: 17. Looked up from germline, CDR1 is SGHDT and CDR2 is YYEEEE. The CDR3 loop spans 19 amino acids. CDR3 DNA sequence: TGTGCCAGCAGCTCTACCGGGACAGGACGCTTCCTTCTCTCCTACGAGCAGTACTTC. The encoded protein is CASSSTGTGRFLLSYEQYF.